A single sample is the source of the 32 T cell receptor beta chains below, sequenced in a study of early T cells in non-severe SARS-CoV-2 infection. TCRdb reprocessed the 5' RACE reads via MiXCR and lists one record per CDR3 protein. The profile covers about 60,000 distinct CDR3 sequences, with about an eighth appearing a single time and approximately 4.4% taken by the ten largest. Sequenced: whole blood. Every receptor here comes from an adult who was a healthcare worker with PCR-confirmed SARS-CoV-2 infection or an uninfected control (not recorded which).

This clonotype was seen many times. The rearrangement links TRBV7-6 to TRBJ1-1, with 7 nucleotides matching TRBD1. The trim removed 5 bases at V and 1 base at J, leaving 10 bases unmatched. The CDR3 extends over 16 amino acids. Germline values: CDR1 SGHVS, CDR2 FNYEAQ. CDR3 nucleotide sequence: TGTGCCAGCAGCCGAAAGCCGGGACAGACGAACACTGAAGCTTTCTTT. This gives the protein CASSRKPGQTNTEAFF.

Many counts were recorded for this clonotype. The genes are TRBV7-2 and TRBJ1-5, with a possible D match to TRBD1 (5 bases). Germline CDR1 SGHTA, CDR2 FQGNSA. CDR3 length: 16 residues. Trimming took off 3 bases at V and 7 bases at J, with 19 bases between the two ends. CDR3 amino acids: CASSLAAQAALQPQHF. Here the CDR3 DNA reads TGTGCCAGCAGCTTGGCAGCACAGGCGGCTCTCCAGCCCCAGCATTTT. The whole variable domain, filled in from reference TRBV7-2 and TRBJ1-5, reads GAGVSQSPSNKVTEKGKDVELRCDPISGHTALYWYRQSLGQGLEFLIYFQGNSAPDKSGLPSDRFSAERTGGSVSTLTIQRTQQEDSAVYLCASSLAAQAALQPQHFGDGTRLSIL.

CDR3 sequence reads: CASSSGLAQNNEQFF. Here the CDR3 DNA reads TGTGCCAGCAGCTCGGGACTAGCGCAAAACAATGAGCAGTTCTTC. The chain carries TRBV5-4 and TRBJ2-1, with TRBD2 matching over 10 bases. From germline, CDR1 is SGHNT and CDR2 YYREEE (reference sequence). The CDR3 spans 15 residues. Losses at the gene ends were 3 bases for V and 5 bases for J; bases not matched to a gene: 5.

This clonotype occurred a few times. This chain links TRBV5-4 with TRBJ2-1; D perhaps matches TRBD1 (6 bases). Germline CDR1 is SGHNT and CDR2 is YYREEE (reference sequence). The CDR3 contains 18 residues. Trimming left V 3 bases short and J 3 bases short, with 22 bases between. CDR3 sequence (DNA): TGTGCCAGCAGCTACCCCCCGATTCCGGGACACCTCTACAATGAGCAGTTCTTC. Translated: CASSYPPIPGHLYNEQFF.

This clonotype was detected many times. The chain employs TRBV2 and TRBJ1-5; D remains unclear. The CDR3 extends over 16 amino acids. Germline V lookup: CDR1 SNHLY, CDR2 FYNNEI. Deletions cut 7 bases from V and 0 bases from J, with 16 bases between. The CDR3 sequence is CASNGVPLYSNQPQHF. The CDR3 nucleotides are TGTGCCAGCAACGGGGTACCCCTTTATAGCAATCAGCCCCAGCATTTT.

This clonotype was picked up many times. The chain combines TRBV14 with TRBJ2-1, with D possibly called TRBD1 or TRBD2 (6 bases each). This CDR3 has 13 amino acids. V lost 1 base and J lost 9, with 10 bases in between. From germline, CDR1 is SGHDN and CDR2 FVKESK. The CDR3 is CASSQVRGLEQFF. The DNA of the CDR3 is TGTGCCAGCAGCCAAGTCCGGGGGCTTGAGCAGTTCTTC.

This clonotype has ten or more counts. V gene TRBV12-3 or TRBV12-4 combines with J gene TRBJ2-3; TRBD2 might be the D (5 bases). The CDR3 sequence is 15 residues long. V dropped 4 bases and J dropped 3 bases, with 14 bases sitting between them. The CDR3, as DNA: TGTGCCAGCAGTTCATTGGAGGTTAGGACAGATACGCAGTATTTT. Translating gives CASSSLEVRTDTQYF.

There are many counts of this clonotype. The chain has TRBV6-5 and TRBJ1-1, with 9 bases that match TRBD1. The CDR3 consists of 15 residues. Germline CDR1 reads MNHEY; CDR2 reads SVGAGI. The junction had 5 bases not matched to a gene; V was cut back by 5 bases and J by 1 base. CDR3 DNA: TGTGCCAGCAGTGCACCGGGACAGGGGAACACTGAAGCTTTCTTT. Translation gives CASSAPGQGNTEAFF.

In nucleotides, the CDR3 is TGTGCCAGCATCGACGGCACTGAAGCTTTCTTT. Protein: CASIDGTEAFF. The rearrangement uses TRBV28 and TRBJ1-1; D ambiguous. Germline V gives CDR1 MDHEN, CDR2 SYDVKM. V was trimmed by 7 bases and J by 4 bases, leaving 7 bases between them. The CDR3 runs to 11 residues.

The chain has TRBV7-2 and TRBJ1-1, with D unresolved. CDR3 length: 14 amino acids. Germline V CDR1 and CDR2: SGHTA, FQGNSA. V was shortened by 0 bases and J by 0 bases, with 5 bases between the two germline ends. CDR3 in DNA: TGTGCCAGCAGCTTAGCGCCTATGAACACTGAAGCTTTCTTT. Protein: CASSLAPMNTEAFF. Looking up the rest from reference TRBV7-2 and TRBJ1-1 gives the full variable domain: GAGVSQSPSNKVTEKGKDVELRCDPISGHTALYWYRQSLGQGLEFLIYFQGNSAPDKSGLPSDRFSAERTGGSVSTLTIQRTQQEDSAVYLCASSLAPMNTEAFFGQGTRLTVV.

This chain connects TRBV3-1 to TRBJ2-2, with 7 bases identical to TRBD1. V was clipped by 2 bases and J by 6 bases; unmatched bases: 6. This CDR3 comprises 15 residues. Germline CDR1 and CDR2: LGHDT and YNNKEL (reference sequence). In nucleotides, the CDR3 is TGTGCCAGCAGCCAATTAGGGGGCGCGTCCGGGGAGCTGTTTTTT. It is translated as CASSQLGGASGELFF.

This clonotype was detected many times. The rearrangement links TRBV12-3 or TRBV12-4 to TRBJ2-7; 7 bases line up with TRBD2. V shed 5 bases and J 1 base; nucleotides not matched to a gene: 5. The CDR3 consists of 14 residues. The CDR3 nucleotides are TGTGCCAGCAGTCCGGGACTACGTTCCTACGAGCAGTACTTC. It translates to CASSPGLRSYEQYF.

By proportion, this clonotype is medium-sized (0.01 to 0.1%). Sequence at one end of the junction differs from germline and may be a read error. V usage is TRBV28 and J usage is TRBJ1-1, with D possibly matching TRBD1 (5 bases). CDR1 is MDHEN, CDR2 SYDVKM, per germline. The CDR3 covers 12 residues. The CDR3 loop reads CASSLSTGQKVF. CDR3 bases: TGTGCCAGCAGTTTATCGACGGGGCAGAAAGTCTTT.

This clonotype was seen only once. This could be a read error, since a much larger clone is one nucleotide away. This chain uses TRBV7-2 with TRBJ1-1; D is undetermined. The CDR3 consists of 13 residues. The V end lost 10 bases, the J end lost 2 bases, and 14 bases lay between the germline ends. Germline assignment: CDR1 SGHTA and CDR2 FQGNSA. The CDR3, as DNA: TGTGCCAACAGTATCGCCTTTAACACTGAAGCTTTCTTT. This encodes CANSIAFNTEAFF.

In its sample, this clonotype was seen many times. The chain combines TRBV30 with TRBJ1-5; no definite D call. This CDR3 contains 14 residues. The ends were cut back, 1 base at V and 0 bases at J, with 7 bases in the middle. Germline V gene sequence: CDR1 GTSNPN, CDR2 SVGIG (reference sequence). CDR3: CAWSEGNSNQPQHF. In DNA, the CDR3 is TGTGCCTGGAGTGAAGGAAATAGCAATCAGCCCCAGCATTTT. Full variable domain (remainder filled in from reference TRBV30 and TRBJ1-5): SQTIHQWPATLVQPVGSPLSLECTVEGTSNPNLYWYRQAAGRGLQLLFYSVGIGQISSEVPQNLSASRPQDRQFILSSKKLLLSDSGFYLCAWSEGNSNQPQHFGDGTRLSIL.

This clonotype showed up many times. The chain joins TRBV30 to TRBJ2-2; D perhaps matches TRBD1 (7 bases). Germline V lookup: CDR1 GTSNPN, CDR2 SVGIG (reference sequence). The CDR3 covers 16 residues. V was pared by 0 bases and J by 1 base, with 12 bases between. The CDR3 here is CAWSVGGTVNTGELFF. The CDR3 nucleotides are TGTGCCTGGAGTGTGGGCGGGACAGTGAACACCGGGGAGCTGTTTTTT.

This sequence joins TRBV27 and TRBJ2-7; TRBD1 or TRBD2 may be the D gene (5 bases each). In germline, CDR1 is MNHEY, CDR2 SMNVEV (reference sequence). V was pared by 6 bases and J by 0 bases, with 9 bases between. The CDR3 consists of 13 residues. CDR3 in amino acids: CASRPGTSYEQYF. The CDR3 DNA reads TGTGCCAGCAGACCCGGGACCTCCTACGAGCAGTACTTC.

This clonotype turned up a few times. This chain connects TRBV20-1 to TRBJ1-2, with D perhaps matching TRBD1 (5 bases). The V gene lost 5 bases and the J gene lost 6 bases, with 10 bases spanning the gap. The CDR3 spans 11 residues. Germline CDR1 reads DFQATT; CDR2 reads SNEGSKA (reference sequence). CDR3 sequence (DNA): TGCAGTGCTCCAGGGAGGAATGGCTACACCTTC. This encodes CSAPGRNGYTF.

This clonotype appeared many times. The chain links TRBV5-6 to TRBJ2-2; D unclear. This CDR3 has 13 residues. Germline loops: CDR1 SGHDT, CDR2 YYEEEE. Trimming left V 2 bases short and J 5 bases short, with 7 bases between. The CDR3 DNA reads TGTGCCAGCAGCTTTTTTACTACCGGGGAGCTGTTTTTT. Translating it yields CASSFFTTGELFF.

This clonotype was seen more than once but under ten times. The gene calls are TRBV15 and TRBJ2-5; D uncertain. The CDR3 has 14 residues. Trimming stripped 1 base from V and 4 bases from J, with 10 bases between. The V gene's germline CDR1 is LNHNV and CDR2 YYDKDF (reference sequence). In DNA form, the CDR3 reads TGTGCCACCAGCAGAGCGGGCTTCCTAGAGACCCAGTACTTC. Residues: CATSRAGFLETQYF.

This clonotype was observed many times. The chain links TRBV11-2 to TRBJ2-6; possible D gene TRBD2, 6 bases. Germline CDR1 SGHAT, CDR2 FQNNGV. Trimming shortened V by 5 bases and J by 2 bases, and 13 bases separated the two germline ends. CDR3 length: 16 amino acids. CDR3 in amino acids: CASSPGVAPGANVLTF. CDR3 in DNA: TGTGCCAGCAGCCCGGGGGTGGCTCCTGGGGCCAACGTCCTGACTTTC.

This clonotype was seen more than once but under ten times. The DNA for the CDR3 is TGTGCCAGTAGTATAGATACCCGTGGAGACACTGAAGCTTTCTTT. This codes for CASSIDTRGDTEAFF. The chain uses TRBV19 and TRBJ1-1; no reliable D call. CDR1 and CDR2 from the germline V gene are LNHDA and SQIVND (reference sequence). Trimming pared 0 bases from V and 3 bases from J, leaving 11 bases between. The CDR3 is made up of 15 amino acids. Combining the CDR3 with reference TRBV19 and TRBJ1-1 gives the whole variable domain DGGITQSPKYLFRKEGQNVTLSCEQNLNHDAMYWYRQDPGQGLRLIYYSQIVNDFQKGDIAEGYSVSREKKESFPLTVTSAQKNPTAFYLCASSIDTRGDTEAFFGQGTRLTVV.

The chain's CDR3 is CASGLHSVADRTEAFF. CDR3 in DNA: TGTGCTAGTGGTTTGCACTCCGTGGCAGACAGGACTGAAGCTTTCTTT. The rearrangement links TRBV12-5 to TRBJ1-1; D possibly corresponds to TRBD1 (6 bases). V was trimmed by 2 bases and J by 5 bases, leaving 18 bases between them. The length of the CDR3 is 16 residues. Per the germline V gene, CDR1 is LGHNT and CDR2 is FRNRAP.

The V and J genes are TRBV5-1 and TRBJ2-1, with a weak D call TRBD1 (6 bases). V was trimmed by 2 bases and J by 3 bases, leaving 12 bases between them. The CDR3 is 15 amino acids. The germline CDR1 and CDR2 sequences are SGHRS and YFSETQ. CDR3 sequence: CASSFGGLYYNEQFF. The CDR3 bases are TGCGCCAGCAGCTTTGGGGGCCTCTACTACAATGAGCAGTTCTTC.

This clonotype was found many times. The V and J genes are TRBV7-2 and TRBJ2-7, with D possibly matching TRBD2 (6 bases). Germline-derived CDR1 and CDR2 are SGHTA and FQGNSA. The CDR3 extends over 17 amino acids. Trimming left V 2 bases short and J 0 bases short, with 17 bases between. CDR3 sequence (DNA): TGTGCCAGCAGCTTACGGGCGGGAAGCGGCAGCTCCTACGAGCAGTACTTC. Protein sequence: CASSLRAGSGSSYEQYF.

Written as DNA, the CDR3 is TGCAGTGCTACAACGATTTGGACGGAAGAGACCCAGTACTTC. Translation: CSATTIWTEETQYF. This sequence joins TRBV20-1 and TRBJ2-5; unclear D gene. Germline assignment: CDR1 DFQATT and CDR2 SNEGSKA (reference sequence). With 4 bases removed from V and 3 bases from J, the gap between germline ends came to 15 bases. The CDR3 extends over 14 amino acids.

The table lists this clonotype with many counts. The chain links TRBV20-1 to TRBJ1-1; weak D call: TRBD1 (6 bases). The V and J ends lost 6 bases and 7 bases respectively, with 18 bases between them. This CDR3 is built from 13 residues. Germline V gives CDR1 DFQATT, CDR2 SNEGSKA (reference sequence). This chain's CDR3 is CSAPMQGHDEAFF. As DNA, the CDR3 is TGCAGTGCCCCGATGCAGGGACATGATGAAGCTTTCTTT.

The rearrangement joins TRBV6-2 or TRBV6-3 to TRBJ2-2; a possible D gene is TRBD2 (6 bases). Germline CDR1 and CDR2: MNHEY and SVGEGT. Trimming took 6 bases from V and 2 from J, leaving 13 bases between them. The CDR3 is made up of 15 amino acids. DNA of the CDR3: TGTGCCAGCAGCCGCCCGGGACTCAACACCGGGGAGCTGTTTTTT. This translates into CASSRPGLNTGELFF.

This clonotype was counted a few times. The rearrangement uses TRBV18 and TRBJ2-5; the D is unclear. Trimming removed 3 bases at V and 5 bases at J, with 19 bases between. Germline V lookup: CDR1 KGHSH, CDR2 LQKENI. The CDR3 spans 16 residues. The CDR3: CASSPFDRDGFETQYF. The DNA for the CDR3 is TGTGCCAGCTCACCCTTTGACCGAGATGGCTTTGAGACCCAGTACTTC.

This clonotype was picked up a small number of times. The V and J genes are TRBV7-2 and TRBJ1-5, with a possible D match to TRBD1 (5 bases). Trimming pared 5 bases from V and 2 bases from J, leaving 10 bases between. Germline CDR1 SGHTA, CDR2 FQGNSA. This CDR3 comprises 14 residues. The CDR3 nucleotides read TGTGCCAGCAGCCCGCGGGGCGGCAATCAGCCCCAGCATTTT. It yields the protein CASSPRGGNQPQHF.

The J gene is TRBJ2-2, the V gene TRBV3-1; D call uncertain. Trimming stripped 1 base from V and 0 bases from J, with 9 bases between. The V gene's germline CDR1 is LGHDT and CDR2 YNNKEL (reference sequence). This CDR3 is built from 16 residues. The CDR3 coding sequence is TGTGCCAGCAGCCAAGCCCGGGCCTCGAACACCGGGGAGCTGTTTTTT. Encoded protein: CASSQARASNTGELFF. The whole variable domain, filled in from reference TRBV3-1 and TRBJ2-2, reads DTAVSQTPKYLVTQMGNDKSIKCEQNLGHDTMYWYKQDSKKFLKIMFSYNNKELIINETVPNRFSPKSPDKAHLNLHINSLELGDSAVYFCASSQARASNTGELFFGEGSRLTVL.

This clonotype came up a few times. The chain is built from TRBV4-3 and TRBJ1-5, with TRBD1 matching 7 bases. V lost 0 bases to trimming and J lost 0 bases; unmatched junction nucleotides: 8. CDR1 and CDR2 from the germline V gene are LGHNA and YSLEER. This CDR3 is built from 18 residues. The CDR3: CASSQDYRGSNSNQPQHF. The CDR3 DNA reads TGCGCCAGCAGCCAAGATTACAGGGGATCTAATAGCAATCAGCCCCAGCATTTT.